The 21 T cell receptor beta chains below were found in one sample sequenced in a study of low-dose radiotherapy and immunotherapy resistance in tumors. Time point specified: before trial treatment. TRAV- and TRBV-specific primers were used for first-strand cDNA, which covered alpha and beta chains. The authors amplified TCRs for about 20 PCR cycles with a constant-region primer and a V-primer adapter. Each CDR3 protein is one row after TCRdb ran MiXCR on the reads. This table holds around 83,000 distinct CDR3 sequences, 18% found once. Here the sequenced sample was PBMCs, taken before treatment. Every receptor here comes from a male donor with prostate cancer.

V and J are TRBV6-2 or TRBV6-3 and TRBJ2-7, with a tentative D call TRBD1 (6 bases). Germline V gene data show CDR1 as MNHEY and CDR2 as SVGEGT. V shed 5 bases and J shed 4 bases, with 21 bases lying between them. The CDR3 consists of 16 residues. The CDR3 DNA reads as TGTGCCAGCAGTCCGACAGGCCGGGAAGGGGAATACGAGCAGTACTTC. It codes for CASSPTGREGEYEQYF.

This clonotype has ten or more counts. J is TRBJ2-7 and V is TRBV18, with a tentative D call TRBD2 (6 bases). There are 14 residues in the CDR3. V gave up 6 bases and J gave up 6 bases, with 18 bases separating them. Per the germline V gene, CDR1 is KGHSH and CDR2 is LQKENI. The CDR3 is CASSQTGGAGEQYF. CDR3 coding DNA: TGTGCCAGCTCGCAAACGGGCGGGGCAGGCGAGCAGTACTTC.

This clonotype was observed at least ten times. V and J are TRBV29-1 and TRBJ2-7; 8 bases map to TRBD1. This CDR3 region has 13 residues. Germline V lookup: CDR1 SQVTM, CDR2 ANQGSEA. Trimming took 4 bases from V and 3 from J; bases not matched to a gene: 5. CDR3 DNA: TGCAGCGTTGTATTACAGGGGGACTACGAGCAGTACTTC. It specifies CSVVLQGDYEQYF.

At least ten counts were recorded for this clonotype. The CDR3 DNA reads TGTGCCAGCAGTTTGGGCCCTCAGGACGAGCAGTACTTC. It translates to CASSLGPQDEQYF. The chain carries TRBV28 and TRBJ2-7, with no clear D. There are 13 residues in the CDR3. V was clipped by 3 bases and J by 5 bases, with 11 bases between them. CDR1 and CDR2 (germline): MDHEN, SYDVKM.

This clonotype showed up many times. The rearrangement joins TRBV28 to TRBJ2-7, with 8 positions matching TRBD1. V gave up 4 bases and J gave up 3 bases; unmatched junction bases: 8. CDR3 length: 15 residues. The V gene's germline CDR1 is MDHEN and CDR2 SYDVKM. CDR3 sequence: CASSWAGTGRYEQYF. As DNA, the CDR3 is TGTGCCAGCAGTTGGGCCGGGACAGGACGCTACGAGCAGTACTTC.

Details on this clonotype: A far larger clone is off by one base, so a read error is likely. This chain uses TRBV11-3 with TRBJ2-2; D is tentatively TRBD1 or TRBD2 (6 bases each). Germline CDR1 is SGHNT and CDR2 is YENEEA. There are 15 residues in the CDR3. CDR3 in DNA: TGTGCCAGCAGCACAAGCTGGGGGGCGTCGGGGGAGCTGATTTTT. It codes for CASSTSWGASGELIF.

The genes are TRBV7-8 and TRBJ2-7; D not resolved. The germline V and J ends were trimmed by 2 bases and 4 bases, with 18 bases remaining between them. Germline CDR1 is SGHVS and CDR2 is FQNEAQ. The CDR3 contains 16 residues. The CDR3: CASSLIGAAGPYEQYF. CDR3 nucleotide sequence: TGTGCCAGCAGCTTAATAGGAGCCGCCGGTCCATACGAGCAGTACTTC. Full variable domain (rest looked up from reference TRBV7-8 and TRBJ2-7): GAGVSQSPRYKVAKRGQDVALRCDPISGHVSLFWYQQALGQGPEFLTYFQNEAQLDKSGLPSDRFFAERPEGSVSTLKIQRTQQEDSAVYLCASSLIGAAGPYEQYFGPGTRLTVT.

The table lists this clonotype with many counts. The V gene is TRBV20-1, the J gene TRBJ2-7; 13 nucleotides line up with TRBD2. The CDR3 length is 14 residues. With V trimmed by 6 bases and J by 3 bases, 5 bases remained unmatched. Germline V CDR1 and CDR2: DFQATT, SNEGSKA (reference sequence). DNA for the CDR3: TGCAGTGCACAGGGACTAGCGGGGATCTACGAGCAGTACTTC. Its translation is CSAQGLAGIYEQYF.

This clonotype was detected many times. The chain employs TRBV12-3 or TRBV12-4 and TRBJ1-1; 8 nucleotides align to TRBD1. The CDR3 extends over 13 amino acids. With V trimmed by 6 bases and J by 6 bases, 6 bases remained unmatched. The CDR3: CASSPTGVPEAFF. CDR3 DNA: TGTGCCAGCAGCCCGACAGGGGTCCCTGAAGCTTTCTTT.

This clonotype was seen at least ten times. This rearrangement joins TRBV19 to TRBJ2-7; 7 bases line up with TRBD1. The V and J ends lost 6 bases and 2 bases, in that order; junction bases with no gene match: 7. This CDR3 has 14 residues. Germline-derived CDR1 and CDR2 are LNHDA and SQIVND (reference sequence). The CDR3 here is CASRNRQGTYEQYF. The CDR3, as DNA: TGTGCCAGTAGAAATAGACAGGGCACCTACGAGCAGTACTTC.

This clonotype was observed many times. The CDR3, as DNA: TGTGCCAGCAGCACAAGTAGCGGGAGCATGACAGATACGCAGTATTTT. Translating gives CASSTSSGSMTDTQYF. This chain joins TRBV5-4 and TRBJ2-3; 9 nucleotides line up with TRBD2. CDR3 length: 16 amino acids. Germline V gene lookup returns CDR1 SGHNT and CDR2 YYREEE (reference sequence). V shed 4 bases, J shed 3 bases, and the junction held 9 bases outside the gene matches. The variable domain in full, completed from reference TRBV5-4 and TRBJ2-3, reads ETGVTQSPTHLIKTRGQQVTLRCSSQSGHNTVSWYQQALGQGPQFIFQYYREEENGRGNFPPRFSGLQFPNYSSELNVNALELDDSALYLCASSTSSGSMTDTQYFGPGTRLTVL.

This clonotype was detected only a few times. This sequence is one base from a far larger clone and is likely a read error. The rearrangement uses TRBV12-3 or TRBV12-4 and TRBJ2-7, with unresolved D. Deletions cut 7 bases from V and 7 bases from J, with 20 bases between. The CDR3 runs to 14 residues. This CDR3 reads CASTPQRGNNEQYF. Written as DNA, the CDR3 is TGTGCCAGCACCCCGCAGCGTGGGAACAATGAGCAGTACTTC.

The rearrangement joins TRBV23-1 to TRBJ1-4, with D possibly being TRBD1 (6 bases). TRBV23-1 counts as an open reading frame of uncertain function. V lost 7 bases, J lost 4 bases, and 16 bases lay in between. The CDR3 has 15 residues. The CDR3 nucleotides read TGCGCCAGCAAACCTACAGGGAAGAATAATGAAAAACTGTTTTTT. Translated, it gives CASKPTGKNNEKLFF.

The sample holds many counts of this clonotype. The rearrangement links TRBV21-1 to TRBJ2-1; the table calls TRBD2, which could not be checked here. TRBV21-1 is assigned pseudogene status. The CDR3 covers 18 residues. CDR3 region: CASSTWRLAGSAQSQQFF. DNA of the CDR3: TGTGCCAGCAGCACCTGGAGACTAGCGGGATCCGCGCAGAGTCAGCAGTTCTTC.

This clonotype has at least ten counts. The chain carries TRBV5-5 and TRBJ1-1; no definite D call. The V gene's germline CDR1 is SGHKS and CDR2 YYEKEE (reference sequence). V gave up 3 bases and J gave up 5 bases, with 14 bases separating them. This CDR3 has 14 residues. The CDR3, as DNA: TGTGCCAGCAGCTACGGACGGGCTGGGACTGAAGCTTTCTTT. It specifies CASSYGRAGTEAFF.

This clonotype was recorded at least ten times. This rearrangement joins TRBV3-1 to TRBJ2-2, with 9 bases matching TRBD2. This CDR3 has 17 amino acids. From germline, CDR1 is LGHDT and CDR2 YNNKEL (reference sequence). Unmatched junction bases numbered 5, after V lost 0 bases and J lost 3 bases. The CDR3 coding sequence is TGTGCCAGCAGCCAAGATTGGCGGGAGGGAGACACCGGGGAGCTGTTTTTT. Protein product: CASSQDWREGDTGELFF.

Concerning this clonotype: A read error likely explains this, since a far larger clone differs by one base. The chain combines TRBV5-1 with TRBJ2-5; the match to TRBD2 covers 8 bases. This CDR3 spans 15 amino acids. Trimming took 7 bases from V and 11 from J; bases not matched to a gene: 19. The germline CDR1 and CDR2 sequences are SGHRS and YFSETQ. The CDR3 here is CASGPRGGGYNEQYF. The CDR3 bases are TGCGCCAGCGGTCCACGGGGGGGCGGGTACAATGAGCAGTACTTC.

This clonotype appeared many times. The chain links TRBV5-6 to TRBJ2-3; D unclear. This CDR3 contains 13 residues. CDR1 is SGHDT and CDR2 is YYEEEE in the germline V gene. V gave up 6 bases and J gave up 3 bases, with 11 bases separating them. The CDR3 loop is CASIKPGTDTQYF. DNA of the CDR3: TGTGCCAGCATTAAGCCCGGAACAGATACGCAGTATTTT.

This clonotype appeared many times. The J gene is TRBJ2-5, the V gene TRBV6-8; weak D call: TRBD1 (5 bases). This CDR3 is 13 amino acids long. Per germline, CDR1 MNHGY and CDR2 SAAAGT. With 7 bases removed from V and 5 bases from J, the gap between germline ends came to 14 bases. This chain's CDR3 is CASTERHRETQYF. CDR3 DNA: TGTGCCAGCACCGAAAGGCACAGGGAGACCCAGTACTTC.

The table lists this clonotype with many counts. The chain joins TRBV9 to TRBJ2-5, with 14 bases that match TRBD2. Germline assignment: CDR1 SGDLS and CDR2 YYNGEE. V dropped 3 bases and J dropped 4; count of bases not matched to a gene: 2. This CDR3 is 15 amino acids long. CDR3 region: CASSAGLAGGETQYF. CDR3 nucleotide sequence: TGTGCCAGCAGCGCAGGACTAGCGGGGGGAGAGACCCAGTACTTC.

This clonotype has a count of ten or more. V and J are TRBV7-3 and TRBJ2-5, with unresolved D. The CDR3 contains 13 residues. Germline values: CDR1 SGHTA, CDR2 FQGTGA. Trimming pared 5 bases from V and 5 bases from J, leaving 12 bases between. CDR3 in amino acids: CASSSAAFETQYF. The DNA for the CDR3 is TGTGCCAGCAGCAGCGCCGCTTTTGAGACCCAGTACTTC.